The source of this TCR beta chain is a study of tumor-infiltrating lymphocytes in primary liver carcinoma. This CDR3 is 13 amino acids long. Looked up from germline, CDR1 is GTSNPN and CDR2 is SVGIG (reference sequence). Trimming took 5 bases from V and 2 from J, leaving 10 bases between them. Unsorted whole blood served as the source of blood RNA, and germline DNA was extracted as well. From roughly 0.5 ug total RNA, TCR beta cDNA was generated with a primer in the constant region. ARM-PCR was slightly modified, and three nested multiplex PCR rounds with it gave rise to the TCR beta libraries. For around 11 cycles apiece, the opening two PCR rounds ran with TRBV1-TRBV30 forward primers and a C-beta reverse primer. TCRdb reanalysed the multiplex PCR reads using MiXCR and keeps one entry per CDR3 protein. The sample holds around 210,000 distinct CDR3 sequences, less than 75% seen once.

The chain employs TRBV30 and TRBJ1-5, with D unclear. The sample comprised peripheral blood. This TCR derives from a woman aged 55-69 years with primary liver carcinoma and hepatitis B virus infection. The CDR3 DNA sequence: TGTGCCTGGTCCATAAATCGCAATCAGCCCCAGCATTTT. Amino acids: CAWSINRNQPQHF.